A selection of T cell receptor beta chains follows, all from one sample in a study of identical twins. Each CDR3 protein is one row after TCRdb ran MiXCR on the 5' RACE reads. The sample has around 1.7 million distinct CDR3 sequences, about 32% seen once; the top ten hold approximately 0.29%. Sequences were obtained from cord blood. The receptors shown here come from a newborn girl in good health. Both conserved end residues are part of each CDR3. A D gene is named only where the DNA matches it firmly. The listing skips clone size in some rows; elsewhere it reads once, few, many or a size class.

v_call: TRBV20-1; clone_size: .; d_call: .; j_call: TRBJ2-3; cdr3_nt: TGCAGTGCTTCCCTTTACACAGATACGCAGTATTTT; cdr3_aa: CSASLYTDTQYF
v_call: TRBV4-1; clone_size: .; d_call: TRBD2; j_call: TRBJ2-5; cdr3_nt: TGCGCCAGCAGCCAAGTGGGACCGGGACTAGCGGAAGAGACCCAGTACTTC; cdr3_aa: CASSQVGPGLAEETQYF
v_call: TRBV27; clone_size: .; d_call: TRBD2; j_call: TRBJ2-1; cdr3_nt: TGTGCCAGCAGTTTTTGGGGGGGGGACGGTGAGCAGTTCTTC; cdr3_aa: CASSFWGGDGEQFF
v_call: TRBV27; clone_size: .; d_call: .; j_call: TRBJ1-5; cdr3_nt: TGTGCCAGCAGTCCCCCCTATCAGCCCCAGCATTTT; cdr3_aa: CASSPPYQPQHF
v_call: TRBV2; clone_size: once; d_call: .; j_call: TRBJ2-7; cdr3_nt: TGTGCCAGCAAGCCAGGGGATCACTACGAGCAGTACTTC; cdr3_aa: CASKPGDHYEQYF
v_call: TRBV24-1; clone_size: few; d_call: .; j_call: TRBJ2-2; cdr3_nt: TGTGCCACCAGTGATTCTAACGGTGCGAACACCGGGGAGCTGTTTTTT; cdr3_aa: CATSDSNGANTGELFF
v_call: TRBV6-2/TRBV6-3; clone_size: .; d_call: TRBD2; j_call: TRBJ2-7; cdr3_nt: TGTGCCAGCAGTTACCGGACTAGCGGGAGAATAATTAGCTCCTACAATGAGCAGTACTTC; cdr3_aa: CASSYRTSGRIISSYNEQYF
v_call: TRBV3-1; clone_size: many; d_call: TRBD1; j_call: TRBJ2-7; cdr3_nt: TGTGCCAGCAGTCCCGGACAGGGGCCCTACGAGCAGTACTTC; cdr3_aa: CASSPGQGPYEQYF
v_call: TRBV20-1; clone_size: .; d_call: TRBD2; j_call: TRBJ2-7; cdr3_nt: TGCAGGCTACGCGGGAGTACCTACGAGCAGTACTTC; cdr3_aa: CRLRGSTYEQYF
v_call: TRBV5-1; clone_size: .; d_call: .; j_call: TRBJ2-3; cdr3_nt: TGCGCCAGCAGCGATCACAGGGCCAGCACAGATACGCAGTATTTT; cdr3_aa: CASSDHRASTDTQYF
v_call: TRBV5-1; clone_size: .; d_call: TRBD2; j_call: TRBJ2-2; cdr3_nt: TGCGCCAGCAGCTTGTGGGGTAGCGGGATCAACACCGGGGAGCTGTTTTTT; cdr3_aa: CASSLWGSGINTGELFF
v_call: TRBV3-1; clone_size: once; d_call: .; j_call: TRBJ2-5; cdr3_nt: TGTGCCAGCAGCCAAGAGCAGGACAATGAGCAGTACTTC; cdr3_aa: CASSQEQDNEQYF
v_call: TRBV20-1; clone_size: few; d_call: TRBD2; j_call: TRBJ2-5; cdr3_nt: TGCAGTGCCCCGCAGACTAGCGGGGTAGAGACCCAGTACTTC; cdr3_aa: CSAPQTSGVETQYF
v_call: TRBV20-1; clone_size: .; d_call: TRBD1; j_call: TRBJ1-5; cdr3_nt: TGCAGTGCTAGCCGGGACAGGGTTAGCAATCACCCCCAGCATTTT; cdr3_aa: CSASRDRVSNHPQHF
v_call: TRBV5-1; clone_size: .; d_call: .; j_call: TRBJ1-1; cdr3_nt: TGCGCCAGCAGCTTTGGGGAACAGGGTGAAGCTTTCTTT; cdr3_aa: CASSFGEQGEAFF
v_call: TRBV28; clone_size: .; d_call: .; j_call: TRBJ2-2; cdr3_nt: TGTGCCAGCGTCCGGGCCGGCGGGGAGCTGTTTTTT; cdr3_aa: CASVRAGGELFF
v_call: TRBV7-9; clone_size: .; d_call: .; j_call: TRBJ2-3; cdr3_nt: TGTGCCAGCAGCTTAGTCAGGGAGGCTCGCACAGATACGCAGTATTTT; cdr3_aa: CASSLVREARTDTQYF
v_call: TRBV15; clone_size: .; d_call: .; j_call: TRBJ1-2; cdr3_nt: TGTGCCACCAGCAGAGCTTTGAACGCTAACTATGGCTACACCTTC; cdr3_aa: CATSRALNANYGYTF
v_call: TRBV10-3; clone_size: few; d_call: .; j_call: TRBJ2-3; cdr3_nt: TGTGCCATCAGTGTAAGGGGCGTGAGCACAGATACGCAGTATTTT; cdr3_aa: CAISVRGVSTDTQYF
v_call: TRBV7-9; clone_size: few; d_call: .; j_call: TRBJ2-7; cdr3_nt: TGTGCCAGCAGATCTACTGACAGTCACGAGCAGTACTTC; cdr3_aa: CASRSTDSHEQYF
v_call: TRBV27; clone_size: .; d_call: .; j_call: TRBJ1-4; cdr3_nt: TGTGCCAGCAGTCACCCGGGCGAAAAACTGTTTTTT; cdr3_aa: CASSHPGEKLFF
v_call: TRBV7-9; clone_size: few; d_call: TRBD2; j_call: TRBJ2-4; cdr3_nt: TGTGCCAGCAGCCCCTCATGGGGGGGAAACATTCAGTACTTC; cdr3_aa: CASSPSWGGNIQYF
v_call: TRBV7-2; clone_size: .; d_call: .; j_call: TRBJ2-3; cdr3_nt: TGTGCCAGCAGCTTAGCGAGCTACCGACATCTCACAGATACGCAGTATTTT; cdr3_aa: CASSLASYRHLTDTQYF
v_call: TRBV25-1; clone_size: .; d_call: .; j_call: TRBJ1-4; cdr3_nt: TGTGCCAGCAGTGGGGACGCCTATAATGAAAAACTGTTTTTT; cdr3_aa: CASSGDAYNEKLFF
v_call: TRBV6-5; clone_size: few; d_call: .; j_call: TRBJ1-2; cdr3_nt: TGTGCCAGCAGCCGAGGGGAGACTAACTATGGCTACACCTTC; cdr3_aa: CASSRGETNYGYTF
v_call: TRBV28; clone_size: .; d_call: .; j_call: TRBJ1-1; cdr3_nt: TGTGCCAGCAGTAGGGGACACCCGAACACTGAAGCTTTCTTT; cdr3_aa: CASSRGHPNTEAFF
v_call: TRBV12-3/TRBV12-4; clone_size: .; d_call: TRBD2; j_call: TRBJ2-1; cdr3_nt: TGTGCCAACAGTCCCGCACTAGCGGGGCCCTACAATGAGCAGTTCTTC; cdr3_aa: CANSPALAGPYNEQFF
v_call: TRBV29-1; clone_size: .; d_call: .; j_call: TRBJ2-1; cdr3_nt: TGCAGCGTTGAACCTCGGGGGACGGTGGGGGATGAGCAGTTCTTC; cdr3_aa: CSVEPRGTVGDEQFF
v_call: TRBV28; clone_size: few; d_call: .; j_call: TRBJ2-5; cdr3_nt: TGTGCCAGCAGGGCCTATGTTACCGCAGAAGAGACCCAGTACTTC; cdr3_aa: CASRAYVTAEETQYF
v_call: TRBV4-2; clone_size: .; d_call: TRBD1; j_call: TRBJ1-2; cdr3_nt: TGTGCCAGCAGCCGGGACAGGAGGACGAGCTACACCTTC; cdr3_aa: CASSRDRRTSYTF
v_call: TRBV25-1; clone_size: few; d_call: .; j_call: TRBJ2-3; cdr3_nt: TGTGCCAGCACGTCCGGGAGCCCAGATACGCAGTATTTT; cdr3_aa: CASTSGSPDTQYF
v_call: TRBV29-1; clone_size: .; d_call: TRBD1; j_call: TRBJ1-2; cdr3_nt: TGCAGCGTCGCCCCCAGGGGGCAGAACTATGGCTACACCTTC; cdr3_aa: CSVAPRGQNYGYTF
v_call: TRBV20-1; clone_size: once; d_call: .; j_call: TRBJ2-7; cdr3_nt: TGCAGTGCTCCGGGACGGTACTTCTACGAGCAGTACTTC; cdr3_aa: CSAPGRYFYEQYF
v_call: TRBV20-1; clone_size: few; d_call: TRBD1; j_call: TRBJ1-4; cdr3_nt: TGCAGTGCTAGAGACCGGGACAGGGATGAAAAACTGTTTTTT; cdr3_aa: CSARDRDRDEKLFF
v_call: TRBV7-9; clone_size: .; d_call: .; j_call: TRBJ2-1; cdr3_nt: TGTGCCAGCACCGAGGCCGGCAATGAGCAGTTCTTC; cdr3_aa: CASTEAGNEQFF
v_call: TRBV10-3; clone_size: .; d_call: .; j_call: TRBJ2-1; cdr3_nt: TGTGCCATCAGTGCGGGCAGGGGATCCTACAATGAGCAGTTCTTC; cdr3_aa: CAISAGRGSYNEQFF
v_call: TRBV3-1; clone_size: .; d_call: .; j_call: TRBJ2-2; cdr3_nt: TGTGCCAGCAGCGCGCAGGCGTGGACCGGGGAGCTGTTTTTT; cdr3_aa: CASSAQAWTGELFF
v_call: TRBV25-1; clone_size: few; d_call: .; j_call: TRBJ2-1; cdr3_nt: TGTGCCAGCAGTGAGATCCTGGGGGGCGGGGATGCTGTCAATGAGCAGTTCTTC; cdr3_aa: CASSEILGGGDAVNEQFF
v_call: TRBV10-3; clone_size: few; d_call: TRBD2; j_call: TRBJ2-1; cdr3_nt: TGTGCCATCAGCAAGCCCGGGACTACCCGGGGGAATGAGCAGTTCTTC; cdr3_aa: CAISKPGTTRGNEQFF
v_call: TRBV14; clone_size: .; d_call: TRBD1; j_call: TRBJ2-5; cdr3_nt: TGTGCCAGCAGCCAATGGGACAGGGATCAGGAGGAGCAGTACTTC; cdr3_aa: CASSQWDRDQEEQYF
v_call: TRBV20-1; clone_size: few; d_call: .; j_call: TRBJ2-1; cdr3_nt: TGCAGTGCTAGGTGGGGACTTCTTAATGAGCAGTTCTTC; cdr3_aa: CSARWGLLNEQFF
v_call: TRBV9; clone_size: .; d_call: TRBD2; j_call: TRBJ2-1; cdr3_nt: TGTGCCAGCAGCGCGATAGCGGGAAGTACCTACGAGCAGTTCTTC; cdr3_aa: CASSAIAGSTYEQFF
v_call: TRBV4-2; clone_size: few; d_call: TRBD2; j_call: TRBJ2-5; cdr3_nt: TGTGCCAGCAGCCAAAACGAGGCGAGCGGGAGGTTCCAAGAGACCCAGTACTTC; cdr3_aa: CASSQNEASGRFQETQYF
v_call: TRBV20-1; clone_size: .; d_call: .; j_call: TRBJ2-3; cdr3_nt: TGCAGTGCCCTCCGGGCCCCAACAGATACGCAGTATTTT; cdr3_aa: CSALRAPTDTQYF
v_call: TRBV28; clone_size: few; d_call: .; j_call: TRBJ1-3; cdr3_nt: TGTGCCAGCAGTTCACAGGGAAACACCATATATTTT; cdr3_aa: CASSSQGNTIYF